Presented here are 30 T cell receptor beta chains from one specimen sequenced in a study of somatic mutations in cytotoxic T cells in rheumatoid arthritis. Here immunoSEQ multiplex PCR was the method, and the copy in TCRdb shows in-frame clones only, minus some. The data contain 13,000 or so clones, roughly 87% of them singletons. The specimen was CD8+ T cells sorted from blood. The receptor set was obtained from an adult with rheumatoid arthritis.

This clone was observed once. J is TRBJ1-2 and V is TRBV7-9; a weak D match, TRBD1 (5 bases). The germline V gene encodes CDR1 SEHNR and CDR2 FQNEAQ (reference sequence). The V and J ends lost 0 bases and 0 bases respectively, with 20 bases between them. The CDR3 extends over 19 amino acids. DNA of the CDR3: TGTGCCAGCAGCTTAGCCACAGCCTGGACACCGAATTCTAACTATGGCTACACCTTC. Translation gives CASSLATAWTPNSNYGYTF.

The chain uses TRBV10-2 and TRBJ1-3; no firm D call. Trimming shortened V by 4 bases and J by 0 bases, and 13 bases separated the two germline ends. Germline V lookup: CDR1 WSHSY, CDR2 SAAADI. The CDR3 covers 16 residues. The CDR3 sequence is CASSVGRPASGNTIYF. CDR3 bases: TGCGCCAGCAGTGTTGGCAGGCCGGCCTCTGGAAACACCATATATTTT.

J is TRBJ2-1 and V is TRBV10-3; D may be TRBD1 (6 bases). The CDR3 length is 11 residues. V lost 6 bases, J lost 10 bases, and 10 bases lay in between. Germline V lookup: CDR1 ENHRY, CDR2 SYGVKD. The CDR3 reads CAIRQGEEQFF. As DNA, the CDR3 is TGTGCCATCAGACAGGGTGAGGAGCAGTTCTTC.

CDR3: CASGLWAGRSGELFF. The CDR3 nucleotides read TGTGCTAGTGGTTTGTGGGCAGGGCGGTCCGGGGAGCTGTTTTTT. The chain couples TRBV12-5 to TRBJ2-2, with TRBD1 as a possible D gene (5 bases). CDR1 and CDR2 from the germline V gene are LGHNT and FRNRAP. Trimming shortened V by 2 bases and J by 6 bases, and 13 bases separated the two germline ends. The CDR3 extends over 15 amino acids.

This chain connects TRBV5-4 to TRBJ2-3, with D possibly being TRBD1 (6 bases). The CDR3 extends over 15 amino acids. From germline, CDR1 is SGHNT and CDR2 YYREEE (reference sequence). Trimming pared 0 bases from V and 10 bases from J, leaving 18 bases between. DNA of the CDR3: TGTGCCAGCAGCTTGGTGGGGGCAGCAATCGAGCCGCAGTATTTT. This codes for CASSLVGAAIEPQYF.

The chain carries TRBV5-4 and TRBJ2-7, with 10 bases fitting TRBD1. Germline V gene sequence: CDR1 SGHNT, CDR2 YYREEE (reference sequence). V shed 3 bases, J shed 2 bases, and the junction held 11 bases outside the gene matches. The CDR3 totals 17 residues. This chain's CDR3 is CASSSKTGGYPPYEQYF. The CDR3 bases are TGTGCCAGCAGCTCAAAGACAGGGGGCTACCCCCCCTACGAGCAGTACTTC.

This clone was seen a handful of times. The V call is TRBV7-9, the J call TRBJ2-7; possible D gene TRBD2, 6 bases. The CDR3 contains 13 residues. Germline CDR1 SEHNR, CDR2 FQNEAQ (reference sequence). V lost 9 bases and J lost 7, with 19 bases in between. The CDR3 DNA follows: TGTGCCAGTTTACCGGGACTGAGCCTGGAGCAGTACTTC. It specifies CASLPGLSLEQYF.

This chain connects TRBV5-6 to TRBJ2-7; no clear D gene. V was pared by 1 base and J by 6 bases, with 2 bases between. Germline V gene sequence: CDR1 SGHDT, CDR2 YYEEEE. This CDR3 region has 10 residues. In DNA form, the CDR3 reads TGTGCCAGCAGCTTGTGCGAGCAGTACTTC. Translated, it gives CASSLCEQYF.

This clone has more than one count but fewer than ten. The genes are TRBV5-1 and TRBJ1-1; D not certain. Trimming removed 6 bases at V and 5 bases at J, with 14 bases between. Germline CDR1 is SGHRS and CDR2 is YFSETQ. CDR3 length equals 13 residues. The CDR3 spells CASKGGLTTEAFF. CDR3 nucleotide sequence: TGCGCCAGCAAGGGCGGTCTCACAACTGAAGCTTTCTTT.

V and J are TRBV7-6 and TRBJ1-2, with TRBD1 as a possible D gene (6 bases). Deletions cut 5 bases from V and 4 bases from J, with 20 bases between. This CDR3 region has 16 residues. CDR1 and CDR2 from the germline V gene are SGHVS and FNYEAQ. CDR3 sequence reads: CASSLGQKGFPYGYTF. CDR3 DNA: TGTGCCAGCAGCCTAGGACAGAAAGGATTTCCCTATGGCTACACCTTC.

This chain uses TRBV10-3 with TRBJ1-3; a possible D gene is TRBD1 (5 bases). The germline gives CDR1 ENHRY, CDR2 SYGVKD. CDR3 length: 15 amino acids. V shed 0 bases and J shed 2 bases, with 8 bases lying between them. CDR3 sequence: CAISESMGAGNTIYF. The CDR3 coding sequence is TGTGCCATCAGTGAGTCGATGGGGGCTGGAAACACCATATATTTT.

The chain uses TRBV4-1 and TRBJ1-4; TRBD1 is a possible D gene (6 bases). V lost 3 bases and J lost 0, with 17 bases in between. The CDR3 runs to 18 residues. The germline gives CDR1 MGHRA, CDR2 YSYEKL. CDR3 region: CASSHQGNLVATNEKLFF. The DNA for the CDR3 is TGCGCCAGCAGCCACCAGGGGAACCTAGTGGCAACTAATGAAAAACTGTTTTTT.

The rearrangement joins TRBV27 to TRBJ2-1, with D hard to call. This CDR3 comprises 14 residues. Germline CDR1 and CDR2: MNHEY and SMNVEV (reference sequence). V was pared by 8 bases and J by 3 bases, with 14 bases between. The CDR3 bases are TGTGCCAGCGCCCCCGCGAGCTTCTACAATGAGCAGTTCTTC. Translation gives CASAPASFYNEQFF.

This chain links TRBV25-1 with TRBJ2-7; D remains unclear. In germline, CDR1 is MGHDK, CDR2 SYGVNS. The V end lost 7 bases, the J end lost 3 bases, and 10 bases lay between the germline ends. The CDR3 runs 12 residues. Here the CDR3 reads CASTYDGYEQYF. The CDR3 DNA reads TGTGCCAGCACCTACGACGGCTACGAGCAGTACTTC.

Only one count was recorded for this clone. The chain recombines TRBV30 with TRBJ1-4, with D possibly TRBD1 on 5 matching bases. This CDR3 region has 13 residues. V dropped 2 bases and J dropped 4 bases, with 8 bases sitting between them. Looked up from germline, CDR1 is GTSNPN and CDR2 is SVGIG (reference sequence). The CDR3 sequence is CAWSRGDNEKLFF. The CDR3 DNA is TGTGCCTGGAGTCGGGGGGATAATGAAAAACTGTTTTTT.

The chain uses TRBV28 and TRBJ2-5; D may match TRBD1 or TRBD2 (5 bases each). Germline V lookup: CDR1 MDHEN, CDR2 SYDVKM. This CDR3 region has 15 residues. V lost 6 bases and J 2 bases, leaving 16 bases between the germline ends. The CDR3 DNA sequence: TGTGCCAGCAGCATCCGGCGGGCAGGGCAAGAGACCCAGTACTTC. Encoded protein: CASSIRRAGQETQYF.

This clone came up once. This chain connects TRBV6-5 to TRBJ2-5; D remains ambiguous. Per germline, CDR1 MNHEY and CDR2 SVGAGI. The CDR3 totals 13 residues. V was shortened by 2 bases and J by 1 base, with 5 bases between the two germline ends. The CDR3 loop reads CASSYQSQETQYF. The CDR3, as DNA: TGTGCCAGCAGTTACCAGTCCCAAGAGACCCAGTACTTC.

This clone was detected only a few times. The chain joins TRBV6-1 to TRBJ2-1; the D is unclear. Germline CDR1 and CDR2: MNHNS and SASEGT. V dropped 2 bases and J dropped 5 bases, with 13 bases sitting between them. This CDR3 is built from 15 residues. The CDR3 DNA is TGTGCCAGCAGTGAATTTGGACCTAACCACAATGAGCAGTTCTTC. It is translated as CASSEFGPNHNEQFF.

This chain's CDR3 is CASSVGGDGEQYF. DNA for the CDR3: TGTGCCAGCAGCGTTGGGGGGGACGGCGAGCAGTACTTC. J is TRBJ2-7 and V is TRBV9, with TRBD2 matching over 7 bases. The germline V gene encodes CDR1 SGDLS and CDR2 YYNGEE. The V gene end was trimmed by 2 bases and the J gene end by 6 bases; junction bases not matched to a gene: 5. This CDR3 spans 13 amino acids.

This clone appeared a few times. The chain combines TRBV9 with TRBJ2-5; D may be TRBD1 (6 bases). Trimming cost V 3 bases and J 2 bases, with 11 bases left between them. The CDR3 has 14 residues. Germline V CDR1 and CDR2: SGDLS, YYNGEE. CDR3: CASSATDRQETQYF. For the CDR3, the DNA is TGTGCCAGCAGCGCAACCGACAGGCAAGAGACCCAGTACTTC.

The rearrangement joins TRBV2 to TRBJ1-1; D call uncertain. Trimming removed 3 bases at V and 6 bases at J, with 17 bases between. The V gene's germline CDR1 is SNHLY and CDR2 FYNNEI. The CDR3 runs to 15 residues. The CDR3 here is CASSEPGRGRPEAFF. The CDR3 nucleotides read TGTGCCAGCAGTGAGCCGGGTCGGGGAAGGCCTGAAGCTTTCTTT. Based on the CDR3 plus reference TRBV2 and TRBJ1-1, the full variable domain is EPEVTQTPSHQVTQMGQEVILRCVPISNHLYFYWYRQILGQKVEFLVSFYNNEISEKSEIFDDQFSVERPDGSNFTLKIRSTKLEDSAMYFCASSEPGRGRPEAFFGQGTRLTVV.

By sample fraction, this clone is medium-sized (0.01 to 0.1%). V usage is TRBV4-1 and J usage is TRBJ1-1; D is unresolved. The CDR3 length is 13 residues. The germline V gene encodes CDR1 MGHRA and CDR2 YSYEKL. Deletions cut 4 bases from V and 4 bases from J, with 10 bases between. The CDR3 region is CASSLREVTEAFF. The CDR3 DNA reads TGCGCCAGCAGCCTCAGAGAAGTCACTGAAGCTTTCTTT.

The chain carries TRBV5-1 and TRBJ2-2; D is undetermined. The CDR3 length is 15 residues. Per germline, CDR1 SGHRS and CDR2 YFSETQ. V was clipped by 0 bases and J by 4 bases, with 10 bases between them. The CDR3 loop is CASSLGELGTGELFF. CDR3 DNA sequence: TGCGCCAGCAGCTTGGGCGAGTTGGGCACCGGGGAGCTGTTTTTT. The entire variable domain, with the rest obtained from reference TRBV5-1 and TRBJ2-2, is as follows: KAGVTQTPRYLIKTRGQQVTLSCSPISGHRSVSWYQQTPGQGLQFLFEYFSETQRNKGNFPGRFSGRQFSNSRSEMNVSTLELGDSALYLCASSLGELGTGELFFGEGSRLTVL.

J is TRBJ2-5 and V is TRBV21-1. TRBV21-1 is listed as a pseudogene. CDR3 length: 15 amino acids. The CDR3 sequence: CASSKMSWCEETQYF. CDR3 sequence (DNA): TGTGCCAGCAGCAAAATGTCGTGGTGTGAAGAGACCCAGTACTTC.

The CDR3 nucleotides are TGTGCCAGCAGCCGCATCGGCCCTTATAATTCACCCCTCCACTTT. Translating gives CASSRIGPYNSPLHF. The gene calls are TRBV7-8 and TRBJ1-6, with D unresolved. V gave up 5 bases and J gave up 4 bases, with 12 bases separating them. The CDR3 spans 15 residues. CDR1 and CDR2 (germline): SGHVS, FQNEAQ.

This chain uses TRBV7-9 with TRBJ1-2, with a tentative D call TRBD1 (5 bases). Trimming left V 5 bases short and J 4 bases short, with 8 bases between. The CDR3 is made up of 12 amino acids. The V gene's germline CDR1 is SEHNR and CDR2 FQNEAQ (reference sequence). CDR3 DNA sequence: TGTGCCAGCAGCCCGGGGGTCTATGGCTACACCTTC. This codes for CASSPGVYGYTF.

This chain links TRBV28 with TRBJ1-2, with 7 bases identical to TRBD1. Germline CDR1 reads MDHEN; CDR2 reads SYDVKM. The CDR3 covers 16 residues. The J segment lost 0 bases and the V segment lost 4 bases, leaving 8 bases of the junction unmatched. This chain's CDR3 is CASSSTRQGPNYGYTF. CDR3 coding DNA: TGTGCCAGCAGTTCCACCCGACAGGGCCCTAACTATGGCTACACCTTC.

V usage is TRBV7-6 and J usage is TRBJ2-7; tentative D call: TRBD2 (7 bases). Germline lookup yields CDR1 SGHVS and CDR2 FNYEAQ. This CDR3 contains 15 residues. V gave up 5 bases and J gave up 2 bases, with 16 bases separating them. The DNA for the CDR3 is TGTGCCAGCAGCAGAGGGGGGGCGCCGGCCTACGAGCAGTACTTC. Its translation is CASSRGGAPAYEQYF. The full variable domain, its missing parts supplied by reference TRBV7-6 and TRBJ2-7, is GAGVSQSPRYKVTKRGQDVALRCDPISGHVSLYWYRQALGQGPEFLTYFNYEAQQDKSGLPNDRFSAERPEGSISTLTIQRTEQRDSAMYRCASSRGGAPAYEQYFGPGTRLTVT.

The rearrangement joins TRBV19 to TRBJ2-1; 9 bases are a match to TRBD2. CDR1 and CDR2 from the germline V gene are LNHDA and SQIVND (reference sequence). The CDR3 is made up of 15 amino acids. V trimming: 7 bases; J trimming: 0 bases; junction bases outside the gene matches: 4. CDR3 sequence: CASTRSGSSYNEQFF. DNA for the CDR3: TGTGCCAGTACTCGTAGCGGGAGCTCCTACAATGAGCAGTTCTTC.

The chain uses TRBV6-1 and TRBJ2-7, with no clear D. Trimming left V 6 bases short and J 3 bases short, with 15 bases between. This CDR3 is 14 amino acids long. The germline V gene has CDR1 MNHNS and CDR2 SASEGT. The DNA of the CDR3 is TGTGCCAGCAGACAAGTACCCACGTACTACGAGCAGTACTTC. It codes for CASRQVPTYYEQYF.